The 20 T cell receptor beta chains presented below share a single source sample, sequenced in a study of OX40 agonist ivuxolimab in advanced cancers. TCRdb's table, derived via immunoSEQ multiplex PCR, lists solely in-frame clones and lacks some. The table lists fewer than 85,000 clones, about 90% of them singletons. The source material was CD4+ or CD8+ T cells sorted from blood, sampled in a trial of the OX40 agonist ivuxolimab. The receptor set was obtained from an adult with an advanced solid tumor such as melanoma, head and neck, liver or kidney cancer.

The chain joins TRBV7-2 to TRBJ2-2; 10 bases are a match to TRBD1. CDR1 and CDR2 (germline): SGHTA, FQGNSA. The CDR3 spans 15 residues. V dropped 7 bases and J dropped 7; count of bases not matched to a gene: 9. CDR3 amino acids: CASNLGQGTGGELFF. The DNA for the CDR3 is TGTGCCAGCAACCTGGGACAGGGGACCGGCGGGGAGCTGTTTTTT.

The gene calls are TRBV7-8 and TRBJ1-2, with 7 bases fitting TRBD1. Looked up from germline, CDR1 is SGHVS and CDR2 is FQNEAQ. The CDR3 runs to 13 residues. The V segment lost 5 bases and the J segment 8 bases; nucleotides outside the gene matches: 8. The CDR3 spells CASSPGGGGGYTF. The CDR3 DNA sequence: TGTGCCAGCAGCCCAGGGGGTGGTGGGGGCTACACCTTC.

The chain uses TRBV11-3 and TRBJ1-1; no firm D call. This CDR3 has 13 amino acids. Germline-derived CDR1 and CDR2 are SGHNT and YENEEA. Between the trimmed V and J ends, which lost 0 bases and 8 bases, there was a span of 10 bases. The DNA of the CDR3 is TGTGCCAGCAGCTTAGATGGCGGGCCCGAAGCTTTCTTT. Translated, it gives CASSLDGGPEAFF.

The chain has TRBV14 and TRBJ2-1; 10 bases line up with TRBD2. V was clipped by 4 bases and J by 2 bases; unmatched bases: 2. The CDR3 contains 15 residues. The V gene's germline CDR1 is SGHDN and CDR2 FVKESK. DNA of the CDR3: TGTGCCAGCAGCCGAAGCGGGAGGGCCTACAATGAGCAGTTCTTC. Its protein is CASSRSGRAYNEQFF.

CDR3 region: CASSSRDRVYNEQFF. As DNA, the CDR3 is TGTGCCAGCAGTTCCCGGGACAGGGTTTACAATGAGCAGTTCTTC. The rearrangement uses TRBV6-5 and TRBJ2-1; 9 bases are shared with TRBD1. This CDR3 has 15 amino acids. With V trimmed by 4 bases and J by 4 bases, 5 bases remained unmatched. CDR1 is MNHEY, CDR2 SVGAGI, per germline.

This rearrangement joins TRBV30 to TRBJ1-2; unclear D gene. CDR1 and CDR2 (germline): GTSNPN, SVGIG (reference sequence). This CDR3 comprises 13 residues. The V end lost 0 bases, the J end lost 6 bases, and 11 bases lay between the germline ends. CDR3 coding DNA: TGTGCCTGGAGTGTACAGACCTCCCATGGCTACACCTTC. Translating gives CAWSVQTSHGYTF.

This clone was detected only once. This rearrangement joins TRBV7-9 to TRBJ2-3; TRBD1 agrees at 9 bases. V was clipped by 4 bases and J by 4 bases; unmatched bases: 9. CDR1 is SEHNR, CDR2 FQNEAQ, per germline (reference sequence). This CDR3 has 16 amino acids. CDR3 in DNA: TGTGCCAGCAGCTCGACCCTAGGACAGGGGTCAGATACGCAGTATTTT. This gives the protein CASSSTLGQGSDTQYF. Based on the CDR3 plus reference TRBV7-9 and TRBJ2-3, the full variable domain is DTGVSQNPRHKITKRGQNVTFRCDPISEHNRLYWYRQTLGQGPEFLTYFQNEAQLEKSRLLSDRFSAERPKGSFSTLEIQRTEQGDSAMYLCASSSTLGQGSDTQYFGPGTRLTVL.

This clone has more than one count but fewer than ten. The V gene is TRBV6-5, the J gene TRBJ2-5; D unresolved. The CDR3 extends over 11 amino acids. The V end lost 5 bases, the J end lost 2 bases, and 3 bases lay between the germline ends. The germline gives CDR1 MNHEY, CDR2 SVGAGI. The CDR3 nucleotides read TGTGCCAGCAGTGAGCAAGAGACCCAGTACTTC. Amino acids: CASSEQETQYF.

The chain employs TRBV30 and TRBJ1-3; no clear D. Trimming shortened V by 0 bases and J by 4 bases, and 7 bases separated the two germline ends. CDR3 length: 13 residues. Looked up from germline, CDR1 is GTSNPN and CDR2 is SVGIG (reference sequence). CDR3 sequence reads: CAWSVSLGNTIYF. The CDR3 DNA sequence: TGTGCCTGGAGTGTTTCATTGGGAAACACCATATATTTT.

The chain joins TRBV28 to TRBJ1-4; the D is unclear. The CDR3 runs to 14 residues. Germline lookup yields CDR1 MDHEN and CDR2 SYDVKM. Trimming left V 5 bases short and J 6 bases short, with 13 bases between. DNA for the CDR3: TGTGCCAGCAGTGCCGCCTTCGGGGATGAAAAACTGTTTTTT. Protein: CASSAAFGDEKLFF.

J is TRBJ2-7 and V is TRBV6-5; 7 nucleotides align to TRBD1. Germline V gives CDR1 MNHEY, CDR2 SVGAGI. This CDR3 region has 15 residues. V was pared by 6 bases and J by 1 base, with 9 bases of the junction left unmatched. CDR3 region: CASRTTGVPSYEQYF. The CDR3 DNA follows: TGTGCCAGCAGAACCACAGGGGTTCCATCCTACGAGCAGTACTTC.

The genes are TRBV5-6 and TRBJ2-3; D might be TRBD2 (6 bases). V was cut by 4 bases and J by 5 bases, with 14 bases left in between. This CDR3 is built from 14 residues. The germline V gene has CDR1 SGHDT and CDR2 YYEEEE. CDR3 protein: CASSAGFRGDTQYF. The CDR3 region has the DNA TGTGCCAGCAGCGCGGGGTTCCGGGGAGATACGCAGTATTTT.

This sequence joins TRBV28 and TRBJ2-5; possibly TRBD1 for D (5 bases). CDR3 length: 12 amino acids. The germline V gene has CDR1 MDHEN and CDR2 SYDVKM. The V gene lost 6 bases and the J gene lost 5 bases, with 10 bases spanning the gap. CDR3 DNA sequence: TGTGCCAGCAGGGCAGGGTACGAGACCCAGTACTTC. It specifies CASRAGYETQYF. The full variable domain, in which reference TRBV28 and TRBJ2-5 provide the parts outside the CDR3, is DVKVTQSSRYLVKRTGEKVFLECVQDMDHENMFWYRQDPGLGLRLIYFSYDVKMKEKGDIPEGYSVSREKKERFSLILESASTNQTSMYLCASRAGYETQYFGPGTRLLVL.

V gene TRBV7-2 combines with J gene TRBJ2-7, with D perhaps matching TRBD1 (6 bases). Deletions cut 1 base from V and 5 bases from J, with 6 bases between. The CDR3 runs to 12 residues. CDR1 and CDR2 (germline): SGHTA, FQGNSA. CDR3 sequence reads: CASSLDRDEQYF. The CDR3 DNA follows: TGTGCCAGCAGCTTAGACAGGGACGAGCAGTACTTC. Together with reference TRBV7-2 and TRBJ2-7, the CDR3 gives the full variable domain: GAGVSQSPSNKVTEKGKDVELRCDPISGHTALYWYRQSLGQGLEFLIYFQGNSAPDKSGLPSDRFSAERTGGSVSTLTIQRTQQEDSAVYLCASSLDRDEQYFGPGTRLTVT.

The chain uses TRBV5-1 and TRBJ2-2; 8 bases map to TRBD1. The germline V gene encodes CDR1 SGHRS and CDR2 YFSETQ. This CDR3 is built from 16 residues. J gave up 4 bases and V 4 bases, and 9 bases lay outside the gene matches. CDR3 DNA sequence: TGCGCCAGCAGCCCGCGGACAGGGCGGGGCACCGGGGAGCTGTTTTTT. This encodes CASSPRTGRGTGELFF.

The chain has TRBV9 and TRBJ2-3; D gene uncertain. The CDR3 spans 16 residues. V dropped 0 bases and J dropped 0 bases, with 11 bases sitting between them. CDR1 is SGDLS, CDR2 YYNGEE, per germline. CDR3 sequence reads: CASSVARTPSTDTQYF. CDR3 DNA sequence: TGTGCCAGCAGCGTAGCGCGGACCCCTAGCACAGATACGCAGTATTTT.

This chain joins TRBV4-3 and TRBJ1-4; a weak D match, TRBD1 (5 bases). Trimming shortened V by 3 bases and J by 0 bases, and 17 bases separated the two germline ends. This CDR3 has 18 residues. The germline gives CDR1 LGHNA, CDR2 YSLEER. The CDR3 sequence: CASSHRAGYTTTNEKLFF. CDR3 DNA sequence: TGCGCCAGCAGCCACAGGGCAGGATATACCACAACTAATGAAAAACTGTTTTTT.

The chain couples TRBV25-1 to TRBJ2-1; 7 bases map to TRBD2. Germline values: CDR1 MGHDK, CDR2 SYGVNS. This CDR3 spans 17 amino acids. V lost 8 bases, J lost 0 bases, and 13 bases stayed unmatched. The DNA of the CDR3 is TGTGCCAGCCCTCAGGGCGGTGCGGGAGCCTCCTACAATGAGCAGTTCTTC. Its protein is CASPQGGAGASYNEQFF. Variable domain in full (rest from reference TRBV25-1 and TRBJ2-1): EADIYQTPRYLVIGTGKKITLECSQTMGHDKMYWYQQDPGMELHLIHYSYGVNSTEKGDLSSESTVSRIRTEHFPLTLESARPSHTSQYLCASPQGGAGASYNEQFFGPGTRLTVL.

V is TRBV6-5 and J is TRBJ1-5; no firm D call. Germline CDR1 reads MNHEY; CDR2 reads SVGAGI. With 4 bases removed from V and 5 bases from J, the gap between germline ends came to 15 bases. CDR3 length equals 15 residues. The CDR3 loop is CASSSSIGLDQPQHF. The CDR3 DNA reads TGTGCCAGCAGTTCCTCGATAGGTCTGGATCAGCCCCAGCATTTT.

The chain combines TRBV19 with TRBJ2-3; possibly TRBD1 for D (5 bases). This CDR3 spans 16 amino acids. Germline lookup yields CDR1 LNHDA and CDR2 SQIVND (reference sequence). V was clipped by 2 bases and J by 5 bases, with 17 bases between them. This CDR3 reads CASSISTASEGDTQYF. In DNA form, the CDR3 reads TGTGCCAGTAGTATATCGACAGCCTCGGAAGGAGATACGCAGTATTTT. Full variable domain (missing parts from reference TRBV19 and TRBJ2-3): DGGITQSPKYLFRKEGQNVTLSCEQNLNHDAMYWYRQDPGQGLRLIYYSQIVNDFQKGDIAEGYSVSREKKESFPLTVTSAQKNPTAFYLCASSISTASEGDTQYFGPGTRLTVL.